The 2 T cell receptor beta chains below were found in one sample sequenced in a study of blood T cell repertoires in COVID-19. The repertoire was sequenced with immunoSEQ multiplex PCR; TCRdb's copy has only in-frame clones and lacks some. The table has under 300,000 clones, roughly nine tenths seen once. Sequencing used PBMCs or T cells enriched from blood (not recorded which). The receptors stem from a woman under 40 with acute COVID-19.

The V call is TRBV2, the J call TRBJ2-7; 9 positions match TRBD2. Trimming cost V 5 bases and J 5 bases; bases outside gene matches: 10. The CDR3 length is 15 residues. Germline V gene data show CDR1 as SNHLY and CDR2 as FYNNEI. CDR3 DNA: TGTGCCAGCAGTAGAGTTAGCGGGGGAAATAACGAGCAGTACTTC. This codes for CASSRVSGGNNEQYF.

The chain combines TRBV30 with TRBJ1-5; D gene unclear. CDR3 length: 13 amino acids. V lost 3 bases and J lost 5, with 11 bases in between. CDR1 GTSNPN and CDR2 SVGIG come from the germline V gene (reference sequence). CDR3 protein: CAWSGVGDQPQHF. The CDR3 nucleotides are TGTGCCTGGAGCGGGGTGGGAGATCAGCCCCAGCATTTT. Looking up the rest from reference TRBV30 and TRBJ1-5 gives the full variable domain: SQTIHQWPATLVQPVGSPLSLECTVEGTSNPNLYWYRQAAGRGLQLLFYSVGIGQISSEVPQNLSASRPQDRQFILSSKKLLLSDSGFYLCAWSGVGDQPQHFGDGTRLSIL.